The T cell receptor beta chain described here comes from a study of blood T cell repertoires in COVID-19. Only in-frame clones appear in the TCRdb table, and some are missing; sequencing was by immunoSEQ multiplex PCR. The sample records more than 100,000 clones, approximately 81% being singletons. Unmatched junction bases numbered 7, after V lost 7 bases and J lost 10 bases. The germline V gene has CDR1 LNHDA and CDR2 SQIVND (reference sequence). This CDR3 has 14 residues. Only a few counts were recorded for this clone. Source material: peripheral blood. The chain carries TRBV19 and TRBJ1-6, with 10 bases identical to TRBD1. The receptor comes from a woman of 80 years or more with acute or convalescent COVID-19. The CDR3 DNA sequence: TGTGCCAGTAAGCTATGGGACAGGGGATCACCCCTCCACTTT. The encoded protein is CASKLWDRGSPLHF.